This T cell receptor (beta chain) originates from a study of T-cell reconstitution after alpha-beta-depleted transplantation in children (dated by TCRdb to the mid-2010s). Context from the whole study: Using TCR repertoire profiling, the study quantitatively followed how T-cell immune reconstitution unfolded in children after TCRalphabeta/CD19-depleted allogeneic hematopoietic cell transplantation.

The CDR3 goes from the cysteine to the phenylalanine over 13 residues. Kept here is only the CDR3 DNA, which spans 39 bases and is read in frame from base 1. CDR1 and CDR2 are drawn from the germline V gene: SQVTM, ANQGSEA. V is trimmed back by 6 bases and J by 4 bases, and the junction contains 7 bases that no gene match accounts for. Receptors were amplified or captured by PCR. Instrument on record: Illumina HiSeq 2500. Molecular barcoding was employed in the preparation of TCR libraries, with unique molecular identifiers being used to normalize TCRbeta repertoire quantification. The raw public data were reprocessed by TCRdb itself: fastp quality trimming at Q25, MiXCR clonotype calling, in-frame beta chains only. All rows with the same CDR3 protein become a single entry with the most common DNA and genes. The sample includes approximately 83,000 distinct CDR3 sequences, with 7% to 10% observed a single time. Of the sample, over 6% is held by the ten largest clones.

This clonotype was counted at least ten times. No cognate antigen has been identified for it. The record has no base qualities; no much larger clone is one base away. The TCR comes from a human donor who donated a stem cell graft to a child with congenital amegakaryocytic thrombocytopenia. Rearrangement joined TRBV29-1 to TRBJ1-1, and 8 bases in between align with TRBD1. This specimen was PBMCs from the stem cell graft donor, taken from the stem cell graft. The base sequence is TGCAGCGTCGAGACAGGGGCCGGCACTGAAGCTTTCTTT. Translated, this gives CSVETGAGTEAFF.